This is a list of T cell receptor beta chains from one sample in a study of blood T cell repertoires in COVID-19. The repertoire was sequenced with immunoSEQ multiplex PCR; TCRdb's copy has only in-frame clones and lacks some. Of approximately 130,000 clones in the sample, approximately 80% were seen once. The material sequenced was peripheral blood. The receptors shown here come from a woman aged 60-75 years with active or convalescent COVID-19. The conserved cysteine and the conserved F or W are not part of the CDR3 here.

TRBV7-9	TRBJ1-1	ASRDINYDEAF
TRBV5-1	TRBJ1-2	ASGNPTGDYGYT
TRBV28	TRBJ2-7	ASSALGQGLAYEQY
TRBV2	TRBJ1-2	ASSSGQGARGYT
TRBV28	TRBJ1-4	ASRKGRGMANEKLF
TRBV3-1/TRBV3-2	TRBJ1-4	ASSQAMRVEKLF
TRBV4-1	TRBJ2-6	ASSRDRDGANVLT
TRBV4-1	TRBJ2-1	ASSHLGQGYYNEQF
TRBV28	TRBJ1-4	ASSYRGQNEKLF
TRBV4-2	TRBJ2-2	ASSQEGTGASGELF
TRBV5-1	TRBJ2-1	ASSSEGSSYNEQF
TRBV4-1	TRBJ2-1	ASSQAAGIAYNEQF
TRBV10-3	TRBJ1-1	AIGGTGGGKTEAF
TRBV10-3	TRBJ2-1	ATKTSGSYNEQF
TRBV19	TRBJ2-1	ASSIIRTSGNEQF
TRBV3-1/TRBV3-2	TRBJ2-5	ASSSKTGGEETQY
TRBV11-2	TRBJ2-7	ASSQLGTSGTSYEQY
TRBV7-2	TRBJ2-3	ASSRQTSGPDTQY
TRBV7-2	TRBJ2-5	ASRFRQGQETQY
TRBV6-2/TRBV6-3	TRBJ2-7	ASSSENPSGAYEQY
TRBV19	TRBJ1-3	ASKTGGVRNTIY
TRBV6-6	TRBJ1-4	ASSSPGQGLEKLF